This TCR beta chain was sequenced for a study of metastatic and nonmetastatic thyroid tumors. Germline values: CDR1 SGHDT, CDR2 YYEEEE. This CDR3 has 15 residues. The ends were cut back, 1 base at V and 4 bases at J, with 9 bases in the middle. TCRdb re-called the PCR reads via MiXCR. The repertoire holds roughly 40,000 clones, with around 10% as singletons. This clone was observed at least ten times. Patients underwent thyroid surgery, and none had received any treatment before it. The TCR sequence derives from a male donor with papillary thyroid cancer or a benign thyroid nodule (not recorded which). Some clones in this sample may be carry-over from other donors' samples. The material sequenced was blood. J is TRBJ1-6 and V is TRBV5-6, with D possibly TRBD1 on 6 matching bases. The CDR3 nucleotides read TGTGCCAGCAGCTTGAGGCAGGGGTATAATTCACCCCTCCACTTT. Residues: CASSLRQGYNSPLHF.